This T cell receptor (beta chain) was identified during a study of shared clonotypes between healthy human individuals. V was clipped by 4 bases and J by 2 bases, with 8 bases between them. The CDR3 is 13 amino acids. Germline CDR1 reads MNHEY; CDR2 reads SVGAGI. TCRdb's table, derived via immunoSEQ multiplex PCR, lists solely in-frame clones and lacks some. The sample has some 1.1 million clones; 60% to 80% are singletons. The sample holds one count of this clone. The sample consisted of memory CD4+ T cells from PBMCs. Indicated subset: CD45RA-negative fraction. The V and J genes are TRBV6-5 and TRBJ1-1; no reliable D call. The receptor comes from a man aged 18 to 30 in good health. Some clones in this sample may be carry-over from other donors' samples. Written as DNA, the CDR3 is TGTGCCAGCAGTTTCACACTAAACACTGAAGCTTTCTTT. This sequence encodes CASSFTLNTEAFF.